The following is a T cell receptor (beta chain) sequence with its context. Its recognized antigen is unknown. Per-nucleotide qualities are absent, and no much larger clonotype sits a single base away. The sample belongs to a study of patients and donors after allogeneic stem cell transplantation (dated by TCRdb to the early 2020s). The library was made by RT-PCR. The listed sequencing device is NextSeq 550. TCRdb reprocessing: public reads trimmed at Q25 with fastp, clones called with MiXCR, in-frame beta chains kept. Entries are consolidated by CDR3 protein sequence, retaining the most common genes and DNA. The sample profile shows roughly 880,000 distinct CDR3 sequences; around 17% of them were found once. The leading ten clones occupy approximately 5.9% of the sample. From the germline V gene (reference sequence), CDR1 is GTSNPN and CDR2 is SVGIG. V is shortened by 1 base, J by 3 bases, and the region joining them spans 7 bases. The CDR3 numbers 12 residues from cysteine through phenylalanine. Left in the record is the CDR3 DNA by itself, 36 bases read in frame from the first base.

The receptor's source is a human donor who was either an allogeneic HSCT recipient or a stem cell or donor lymphocyte infusion donor (not recorded which). It is not recorded whose cells these are; they may come from a transplant donor. Recombination connected TRBV30 to TRBJ2-7; the D gene lacks a confident call. The sample was blood, either unsorted or a sorted T cell fraction (not recorded which). In nucleotide form, the sequence is TGTGCCTGGAGTGACGGCTACTACGAGCAGTACTTC. It encodes CAWSDGYYEQYF.